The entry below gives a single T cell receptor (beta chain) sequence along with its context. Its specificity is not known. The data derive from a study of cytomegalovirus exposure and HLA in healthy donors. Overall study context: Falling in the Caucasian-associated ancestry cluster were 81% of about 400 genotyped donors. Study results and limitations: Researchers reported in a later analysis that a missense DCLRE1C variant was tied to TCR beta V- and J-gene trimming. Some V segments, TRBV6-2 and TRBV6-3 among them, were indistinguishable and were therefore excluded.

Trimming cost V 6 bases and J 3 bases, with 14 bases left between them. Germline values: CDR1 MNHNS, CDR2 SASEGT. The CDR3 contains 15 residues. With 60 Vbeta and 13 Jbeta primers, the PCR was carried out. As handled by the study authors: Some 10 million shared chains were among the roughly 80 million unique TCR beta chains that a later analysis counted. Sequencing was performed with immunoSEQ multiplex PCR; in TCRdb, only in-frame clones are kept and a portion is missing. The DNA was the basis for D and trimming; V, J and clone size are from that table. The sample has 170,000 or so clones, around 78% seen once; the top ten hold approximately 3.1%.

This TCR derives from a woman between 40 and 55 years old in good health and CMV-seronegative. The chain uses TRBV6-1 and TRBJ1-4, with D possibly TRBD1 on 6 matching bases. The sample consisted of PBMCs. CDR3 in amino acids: CASSPQGLPNEKLFF. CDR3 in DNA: TGTGCCAGCAGCCCGCAGGGGCTTCCTAATGAAAAACTGTTTTTT.